The 23 T cell receptor beta chains below all came from one sample that was sequenced in a study of OX40 agonist ivuxolimab in advanced cancers. Library construction relied on the immunoSEQ multiplex PCR assay. Held by TCRdb, this immuneACCESS table contains in-frame sequences only and omits some clones. Under half of the omission traces to an unresolved V gene where checked; the cause of the rest is unknown. Present in this sample are about 64,000 clones, around 84% of which were seen just once. The ten top clones hold 2.1% of the sample. This material consisted of CD4+ or CD8+ T cells sorted from blood, taken in a trial of the OX40 agonist ivuxolimab. The source is an adult with an advanced solid tumor such as melanoma, head and neck, liver or kidney cancer.

The V call is TRBV18, the J call TRBJ2-2; TRBD2 is a possible D gene (5 bases). The CDR3 extends over 14 amino acids. CDR1 and CDR2 (germline): KGHSH, LQKENI. Trimming pared 6 bases from V and 8 bases from J, leaving 16 bases between. The CDR3 bases are TGTGCCAGCTCGGACTGGAGGCCGGAAGGGGAGCTGTTTTTT. Translating it yields CASSDWRPEGELFF.

The chain combines TRBV6-4 with TRBJ2-2; a possible D gene is TRBD1 (6 bases). Trimming removed 6 bases at V and 0 bases at J, with 14 bases between. Germline CDR1 is MRHNA and CDR2 is SNTAGT. This CDR3 has 16 amino acids. This CDR3 reads CASRSTGTTNTGELFF. CDR3 nucleotides: TGTGCCAGCAGAAGTACCGGGACAACGAACACCGGGGAGCTGTTTTTT.

The rearrangement joins TRBV4-1 to TRBJ1-1, with a possible D match to TRBD1 (6 bases). Trimming took 3 bases from V and 6 from J, leaving 14 bases between them. The CDR3 length is 14 residues. Per the germline V gene, CDR1 is MGHRA and CDR2 is YSYEKL. The CDR3 coding sequence is TGCGCCAGCAGCCACCCGGACAGCCGGGCTGAAGCTTTCTTT. Protein product: CASSHPDSRAEAFF.

The CDR3 spells CASRFLAYTF. In DNA, the CDR3 is TGTGCCAGCAGATTTCTGGCTTACACCTTC. The gene calls are TRBV6-5 and TRBJ1-2; D is undetermined. Germline V CDR1 and CDR2: MNHEY, SVGAGI. Trimming stripped 6 bases from V and 11 bases from J, with 10 bases between. The CDR3 spans 10 residues.

The chain employs TRBV10-1 and TRBJ2-7; possibly TRBD1 or TRBD2 for D (5 bases each). Trimming shortened V by 5 bases and J by 5 bases, and 19 bases separated the two germline ends. The germline CDR1 and CDR2 sequences are WNHNN and SYGVQD (reference sequence). The CDR3 extends over 15 amino acids. Written as DNA, the CDR3 is TGCGCCAGCAGTTCGTCGAGGGGAAGGCTGAACGAGCAGTACTTC. This sequence encodes CASSSSRGRLNEQYF.

The chain joins TRBV30 to TRBJ1-1; 7 nucleotides agree with TRBD1. From germline, CDR1 is GTSNPN and CDR2 SVGIG (reference sequence). V dropped 5 bases and J dropped 0; count of bases not matched to a gene: 3. This CDR3 is 13 amino acids long. The CDR3 reads CAWYGQVNTEAFF. CDR3 bases: TGTGCCTGGTACGGACAGGTGAACACTGAAGCTTTCTTT.

This chain links TRBV10-3 with TRBJ2-7; D perhaps matches TRBD2 (5 bases). Germline V gene lookup returns CDR1 ENHRY and CDR2 SYGVKD. Trimming cost V 10 bases and J 0 bases, with 13 bases left between them. This CDR3 has 13 amino acids. As DNA, the CDR3 is TGTGCCACGGCGCTAGCACCCTCCTACGAGCAGTACTTC. Translating it yields CATALAPSYEQYF.

The J gene is TRBJ1-5, the V gene TRBV21-1. TRBV21-1 is labeled a pseudogene. The CDR3 spans 14 residues. The CDR3 sequence is CARGKGVSNQPQHF. CDR3 in DNA: TGTGCCAGAGGAAAGGGAGTTAGCAATCAGCCCCAGCATTTT.

The chain employs TRBV27 and TRBJ2-2, with D perhaps assigned TRBD1 or TRBD2 (5 bases each). There are 15 residues in the CDR3. In germline, CDR1 is MNHEY, CDR2 SMNVEV (reference sequence). The V and J ends lost 3 bases and 2 bases respectively, with 10 bases between them. CDR3 loop: CASSLSGTNTGELFF. Here the CDR3 DNA reads TGTGCCAGCAGTTTGTCTGGGACCAACACCGGGGAGCTGTTTTTT.

The chain uses TRBV6-1 and TRBJ1-4; TRBD1 is a possible D gene (6 bases). Germline V CDR1 and CDR2: MNHNS, SASEGT. The CDR3 covers 15 residues. Trimming took off 3 bases at V and 7 bases at J, with 15 bases between the two ends. CDR3 sequence: CASSDGVRGGEKLFF. The CDR3 nucleotides read TGTGCCAGCAGTGATGGGGTCAGGGGAGGTGAAAAACTGTTTTTT.

The genes are TRBV12-5 and TRBJ2-5, with D possibly matching TRBD2 (6 bases). Trimming removed 2 bases from V and 8 bases from J, with 24 bases in between. The germline CDR1 and CDR2 sequences are LGHNT and FRNRAP. The CDR3 has 17 residues. CDR3 nucleotides: TGTGCTAGTGGTTTGCTGTGTGGGGGGACCGAGTTACTAACCCAGTACTTC. Translated: CASGLLCGGTELLTQYF.

The rearrangement links TRBV29-1 to TRBJ2-7; 9 positions match TRBD1. The CDR3 covers 12 residues. V was pared by 5 bases and J by 5 bases, with 4 bases of the junction left unmatched. The germline V gene has CDR1 SQVTM and CDR2 ANQGSEA. CDR3 amino acids: CSVRDRVHEQYF. CDR3 sequence (DNA): TGCAGCGTTCGGGACAGGGTCCACGAGCAGTACTTC.

The V gene is TRBV6-5, the J gene TRBJ1-1; D is unresolved. Germline CDR1 is MNHEY and CDR2 is SVGAGI. The V end was cut by 8 bases, the J end by 7 bases, with 17 bases between. The CDR3 runs 13 residues. The CDR3: CASARPSAREAFF. The CDR3 DNA is TGTGCCAGCGCGAGACCCTCGGCTCGTGAAGCTTTCTTT.

This clone is judged medium-sized (0.01 to 0.1%). The chain recombines TRBV10-3 with TRBJ1-3, with a weak D call TRBD1 (5 bases). V lost 0 bases, J lost 4 bases, and 13 bases lay in between. The germline CDR1 and CDR2 sequences are ENHRY and SYGVKD. This CDR3 is 16 amino acids long. The chain's CDR3 is CAISESLSGRGNTIYF. DNA for the CDR3: TGTGCCATCAGTGAGTCTTTGTCAGGGCGGGGAAACACCATATATTTT.

This clone was observed once. The chain recombines TRBV6-1 with TRBJ1-2; TRBD1 aligns across 9 bases. The V gene's germline CDR1 is MNHNS and CDR2 SASEGT. V dropped 6 bases and J dropped 3; count of bases not matched to a gene: 2. The CDR3 contains 13 residues. CDR3 nucleotides: TGTGCCAGCAGGGGACAGGGATACTATGGCTACACCTTC. Encoded protein: CASRGQGYYGYTF.

The chain has TRBV14 and TRBJ2-7; TRBD2 agrees at 10 bases. Germline V gene data show CDR1 as SGHDN and CDR2 as FVKESK. CDR3 size: 14 residues. Trimming at V came to 4 bases and at J to 2 bases, leaving 2 bases not matched to a gene. CDR3 residues: CASSRLAGTYEQYF. The CDR3 nucleotides read TGTGCCAGCAGCCGACTAGCGGGTACCTACGAGCAGTACTTC.

This chain uses TRBV9 with TRBJ1-6; no definite D call. The CDR3 contains 15 residues. Germline V gene lookup returns CDR1 SGDLS and CDR2 YYNGEE. Trimming removed 0 bases at V and 5 bases at J, with 9 bases between. The CDR3 nucleotides read TGTGCCAGCAGCGTAGGAACAGCAGATAATTCACCCCTCCACTTT. Residues: CASSVGTADNSPLHF.

The V call is TRBV10-3, the J call TRBJ2-7; the D is unclear. The CDR3 totals 14 residues. V lost 4 bases and J 1 base, leaving 11 bases between the germline ends. Germline V gives CDR1 ENHRY, CDR2 SYGVKD. The CDR3 is CAISGGDGSYEQYF. The CDR3 DNA is TGTGCCATCAGTGGTGGTGACGGTTCCTACGAGCAGTACTTC.

This chain joins TRBV7-9 and TRBJ1-3; D not resolved. Trimming stripped 8 bases from V and 4 bases from J, with 18 bases between. Germline V gives CDR1 SEHNR, CDR2 FQNEAQ (reference sequence). The CDR3 runs to 15 residues. The DNA of the CDR3 is TGTGCCAGCTCCCAGCCTCAACGGCGAGGAAACACCATATATTTT. Protein product: CASSQPQRRGNTIYF.

The chain couples TRBV6-1 to TRBJ1-2; 9 nucleotides align to TRBD1. The CDR3 totals 15 residues. Per germline, CDR1 MNHNS and CDR2 SASEGT. The junction had 8 bases not matched to a gene; V was cut back by 6 bases and J by 3 bases. CDR3 nucleotides: TGTGCCAGCAGGCACCTACAGGGGGCTCACTATGGCTACACCTTC. Protein sequence: CASRHLQGAHYGYTF.

V and J are TRBV6-1 and TRBJ2-5, with D maybe TRBD2 (6 bases). Looked up from germline, CDR1 is MNHNS and CDR2 is SASEGT. V shed 5 bases and J shed 5 bases, with 12 bases lying between them. The length of the CDR3 is 13 residues. The CDR3 loop is CASSRTTSETQYF. The CDR3 coding sequence is TGTGCCAGCAGTCGGACTACCTCGGAGACCCAGTACTTC.

The rearrangement links TRBV10-2 to TRBJ2-1; D not resolved. From germline, CDR1 is WSHSY and CDR2 SAAADI. V was cut by 4 bases and J by 6 bases, with 7 bases left in between. The CDR3 length is 12 residues. The CDR3 DNA reads as TGCGCCAGCAGTGTGAACGGCAATGAGCAGTTCTTC. Its protein is CASSVNGNEQFF.

V is TRBV10-2 and J is TRBJ1-1; 9 bases agree with TRBD1. The V segment lost 7 bases and the J segment 3 bases; nucleotides outside the gene matches: 6. There are 14 residues in the CDR3. Looked up from germline, CDR1 is WSHSY and CDR2 is SAAADI. The CDR3 spells CASILQGADTEAFF. In DNA form, the CDR3 reads TGCGCCAGCATATTACAGGGGGCGGACACTGAAGCTTTCTTT.